The rows below give T cell receptor beta chains drawn from one sample of a study of shared clonotypes between healthy human individuals. Measured with immunoSEQ multiplex PCR; TCRdb has only the in-frame clones, and not every one. This table has about 2.4 million clones, more than 80% appearing once. Sequencing was done on a sample of naive CD4+ T cells sorted from blood. The receptors here all came from a man between 18 and 29 years old in good health. CDR3s include the opening cysteine and the closing phenylalanine or tryptophan. A D gene is named only where the DNA matches it firmly. Clone sizes are given selectively: once, few, many, or a class where the clone is expanded.

v_gene	abundance	j_gene	d_gene	CDR3aa	CDR3nt
TRBV5-1	few	TRBJ1-2	TRBD1	CASQTGPSDGYTF	TGCGCCAGTCAGACAGGGCCCTCAGACGGCTACACCTTC
TRBV7-8	.	TRBJ2-7	.	CASSPASPGSYEQYF	TGTGCCAGCAGCCCGGCCTCGCCGGGGTCCTACGAGCAGTACTTC
TRBV5-6	.	TRBJ2-1	TRBD2	CASSRLVAGGPNEQFF	TGTGCCAGCAGCCGACTCGTAGCGGGGGGGCCAAATGAGCAGTTCTTC
TRBV15	.	TRBJ2-1	TRBD2	CATSRDSSGGGEQFF	TGTGCCACCAGCAGAGATTCTTCGGGAGGGGGTGAGCAGTTCTTC
TRBV27	.	TRBJ1-1	.	CASSLRLVNTEAFF	TGTGCCAGCAGTTTAAGATTGGTGAACACTGAAGCTTTCTTT
TRBV18	.	TRBJ2-7	.	CASSPFGKDEQYF	TGTGCCAGCTCACCCTTTGGGAAGGACGAGCAGTACTTC
TRBV6-5	.	TRBJ2-7	TRBD2	CASSYSRRGGHEQYF	TGTGCCAGCAGTTACTCGAGGCGGGGGGGTCACGAGCAGTACTTC
TRBV25-1	.	TRBJ2-3	TRBD1	CASSAPGTGSDTQYF	TGTGCCAGCAGTGCACCCGGGACAGGGAGCGATACGCAGTATTTT
TRBV5-4	few	TRBJ1-1	TRBD1	CASSLGGQGANTEAFF	TGTGCCAGCAGCTTGGGGGGACAGGGGGCGAACACTGAAGCTTTCTTT
TRBV6-5	few	TRBJ1-1	.	CASVGPKNTEAFF	TGTGCCAGCGTAGGACCAAAGAACACTGAAGCTTTCTTT
TRBV4-2	.	TRBJ2-1	.	CASSPTQGNEQFF	TGTGCCAGCAGCCCGACGCAGGGTAATGAGCAGTTCTTC
TRBV10-1	.	TRBJ2-1	TRBD1	CASSRDSQQFF	TGCGCCAGCAGTCGGGACAGCCAACAGTTCTTC
TRBV5-1	once	TRBJ2-7	.	CASSDREGEQYF	TGCGCCAGCAGTGACAGGGAGGGCGAGCAGTACTTC
TRBV7-2	.	TRBJ2-7	.	CASSSGLYEQYF	TGTGCCAGCAGCTCTGGCCTCTACGAGCAGTACTTC
TRBV28	.	TRBJ2-5	.	CASRPQQVQETQYF	TGTGCCAGCAGACCCCAACAAGTCCAAGAGACCCAGTACTTC
TRBV6-5	.	TRBJ1-6	.	CASKGRVNSPLHF	TGTGCCAGCAAGGGACGGGTTAATTCACCCCTCCACTTT
TRBV27	.	TRBJ2-5	TRBD2	CASSDGTRIQYF	TGTGCCAGCAGTGACGGGACTAGAATCCAGTACTTC
TRBV11-2	.	TRBJ2-1	.	CASSLVVGLARSYNEQFF	TGTGCCAGCAGCTTAGTGGTTGGGCTGGCCAGATCCTACAATGAGCAGTTCTTC
TRBV19	.	TRBJ2-1	TRBD1	CASSRGTGTGSYNEQFF	TGTGCCAGTAGTAGGGGGACAGGGACAGGGTCCTACAATGAGCAGTTCTTC
TRBV28	.	TRBJ1-5	.	CASSFGSNQPQHF	TGTGCCAGCAGTTTTGGGAGCAATCAGCCCCAGCATTTT
TRBV18	.	TRBJ1-1	.	CASSERLRDTEAFF	TGTGCCAGCTCAGAAAGGTTGCGGGACACTGAAGCTTTCTTT
TRBV27	.	TRBJ1-4	.	CASPLGGATNEKLFF	TGTGCCAGCCCCTTAGGCGGTGCAACTAATGAAAAACTGTTTTTT
TRBV5-6	.	TRBJ2-3	.	CASSLQSDTQYF	TGTGCCAGCAGCTTGCAATCAGATACGCAGTATTTT
TRBV7-3	.	TRBJ1-5	.	CASSLRPGGTQHF	TGTGCCAGCAGCTTACGCCCGGGGGGGACCCAGCATTTT
TRBV7-9	.	TRBJ2-5	.	CASSFGTARETQYF	TGTGCCAGCAGCTTCGGGACCGCGCGGGAGACCCAGTACTTC
TRBV2	.	TRBJ1-5	.	CASSWGQEPQHF	TGTGCCAGCAGTTGGGGTCAGGAGCCCCAGCATTTT
TRBV18	.	TRBJ2-7	TRBD2	CASSPWTGASGMREQYF	TGTGCCAGCTCACCATGGACCGGGGCTAGCGGGATGAGAGAGCAGTACTTC
TRBV5-1	.	TRBJ1-2	TRBD1	CASSSGQGTNGYTF	TGCGCCAGCAGCTCCGGACAGGGGACTAATGGCTACACCTTC
TRBV10-3	.	TRBJ2-7	TRBD1	CAISETDRVEQYF	TGTGCCATCAGTGAGACGGACAGGGTTGAGCAGTACTTC
TRBV30	.	TRBJ2-2	TRBD1	CAWTKDRVGGELFF	TGTGCTTGGACCAAGGACAGGGTGGGCGGGGAGCTGTTTTTT
TRBV25-1	.	TRBJ1-2	TRBD1	CASSDLAGGVGTF	TGTGCCAGCAGTGATCTGGCAGGGGGGGTTGGCACCTTC
TRBV6-5	.	TRBJ2-7	TRBD2	CASSRTSWHEQYF	TGTGCCAGCAGTCGGACTAGCTGGCACGAGCAGTACTTC
TRBV29-1	once	TRBJ2-1	TRBD2	CSVETSGRRNEQFF	TGCAGCGTGGAGACTAGCGGGAGACGTAATGAGCAGTTCTTC
TRBV7-2	.	TRBJ2-3	TRBD1	CASSLGDRGLGTDTQYF	TGTGCCAGCAGCTTAGGAGACAGGGGGCTTGGCACAGATACGCAGTATTTT
TRBV15	.	TRBJ2-5	.	CATSRAWGETQYF	TGTGCCACCAGCAGAGCCTGGGGGGAGACCCAGTACTTC
TRBV4-3	.	TRBJ2-2	.	CASSHREHGTGELFF	TGCGCCAGCAGCCACCGGGAACACGGCACCGGGGAGCTGTTTTTT
TRBV18	.	TRBJ2-1	TRBD2	CASSPRTSGPSDNEQFF	TGTGCCAGCTCACCGCGGACTAGCGGCCCCTCGGACAATGAGCAGTTCTTC
TRBV28	.	TRBJ1-4	.	CASSLSDSRFEKLFF	TGTGCCAGCAGTTTGAGTGACAGCCGCTTTGAAAAACTGTTTTTT
TRBV7-8	.	TRBJ2-2	TRBD2	CASSLGTSGRPSTGELFF	TGTGCCAGCAGCTTGGGGACTAGCGGGAGGCCGAGTACCGGGGAGCTGTTTTTT
TRBV11-2	once	TRBJ1-6	.	CASSLDYNSPLHF	TGTGCCAGCAGCTTAGACTATAATTCACCCCTCCACTTT
TRBV11-2	.	TRBJ1-6	.	CASSPTSGTYNSPLHF	TGTGCCAGCAGCCCCACCTCGGGGACCTATAATTCACCCCTCCACTTT
TRBV21-1	.	TRBJ2-3	.	CASSKSRAHTDTQYF	TGTGCCAGCAGCAAATCACGCGCTCACACAGATACGCAGTATTTT
TRBV10-3	.	TRBJ1-1	.	CAISESRMNTEAFF	TGTGCCATCAGTGAATCACGGATGAACACTGAAGCTTTCTTT
TRBV29-1	.	TRBJ2-1	TRBD1	CSARTGTGSSYNEQFF	TGCAGCGCCCGGACAGGGACGGGGAGCTCCTACAATGAGCAGTTCTTC
TRBV6-5	.	TRBJ2-1	TRBD2	CASSSLTSGPHNEQFF	TGTGCCAGCAGTTCGTTAACTAGCGGGCCCCACAATGAGCAGTTCTTC
TRBV5-5	.	TRBJ1-1	.	CASSRREGGENTEAFF	TGTGCCAGCAGCCGCAGGGAAGGGGGAGAGAACACTGAAGCTTTCTTT
TRBV6-5	few	TRBJ1-2	.	CASRLRDGYTF	TGTGCCAGCAGACTTCGGGATGGCTACACCTTC
TRBV6-5	.	TRBJ1-6	.	CASTPSGNSPLHF	TGTGCCAGCACCCCCTCGGGGAATTCACCCCTCCACTTT
TRBV25-1	.	TRBJ2-4	.	CASSGAPLAKNIQYF	TGTGCCAGCAGCGGGGCACCTCTAGCCAAAAACATTCAGTACTTC
TRBV7-2	.	TRBJ1-3	.	CASSLEGSVRGNTIYF	TGTGCCAGCAGCTTAGAGGGATCGGTCCGAGGAAACACCATATATTTT
TRBV7-9	.	TRBJ2-2	.	CASSPGTGEVGELFF	TGTGCCAGCAGCCCTGGGACCGGAGAGGTCGGGGAGCTGTTTTTT
TRBV10-3	.	TRBJ1-5	TRBD1	CAISDGQDGNQPQHF	TGTGCCATCAGTGATGGACAGGACGGGAATCAGCCCCAGCATTTT
TRBV7-9	.	TRBJ2-7	.	CASSTVPGVVYEQYF	TGTGCCAGCAGCACGGTCCCCGGGGTGGTGTACGAGCAGTACTTC
TRBV6-1	.	TRBJ1-2	TRBD1	CASGKGQAIDGYTF	TGTGCCAGCGGGAAGGGACAGGCAATAGATGGCTACACCTTC